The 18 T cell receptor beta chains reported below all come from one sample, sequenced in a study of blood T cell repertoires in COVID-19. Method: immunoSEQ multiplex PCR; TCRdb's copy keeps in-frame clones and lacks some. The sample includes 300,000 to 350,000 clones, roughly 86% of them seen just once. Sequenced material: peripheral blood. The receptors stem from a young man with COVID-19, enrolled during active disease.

The chain's CDR3 is CASSQVQGRYNSPLHF. The CDR3 DNA sequence: TGTGCCAGCAGCCAAGTTCAGGGGCGTTATAATTCACCCCTCCACTTT. The V call is TRBV3-1 (or the pseudogene TRBV3-2), the J call TRBJ1-6; tentative D call: TRBD1 (6 bases). The V end was cut by 1 base, the J end by 4 bases, with 11 bases between. The CDR3 spans 16 residues. Germline values: CDR1 LGHDT, CDR2 YNNKEL (reference sequence).

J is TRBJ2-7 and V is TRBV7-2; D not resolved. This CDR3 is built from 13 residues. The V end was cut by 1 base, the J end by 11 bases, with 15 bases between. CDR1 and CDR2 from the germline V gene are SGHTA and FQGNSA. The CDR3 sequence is CASSLEKSLPEYF. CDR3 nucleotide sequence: TGTGCCAGCAGCTTAGAAAAATCTCTCCCTGAGTACTTC.

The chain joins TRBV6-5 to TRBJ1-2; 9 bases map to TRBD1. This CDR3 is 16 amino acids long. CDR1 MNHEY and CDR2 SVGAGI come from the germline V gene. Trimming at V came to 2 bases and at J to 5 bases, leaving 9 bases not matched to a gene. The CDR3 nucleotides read TGTGCCAGCAGTTACGGGACAGGGACCTTTAATTATGGCTACACCTTC. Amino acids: CASSYGTGTFNYGYTF.

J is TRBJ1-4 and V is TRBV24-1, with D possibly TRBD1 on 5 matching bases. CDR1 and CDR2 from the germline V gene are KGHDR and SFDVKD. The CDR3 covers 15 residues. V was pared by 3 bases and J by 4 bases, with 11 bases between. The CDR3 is CATSDGTGGNEKLFF. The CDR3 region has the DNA TGTGCCACCAGTGATGGTACGGGGGGTAATGAAAAACTGTTTTTT.

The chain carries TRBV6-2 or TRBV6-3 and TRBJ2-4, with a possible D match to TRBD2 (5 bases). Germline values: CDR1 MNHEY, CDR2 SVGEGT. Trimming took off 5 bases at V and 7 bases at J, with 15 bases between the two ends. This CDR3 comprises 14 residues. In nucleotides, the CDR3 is TGTGCCAGCAGTCCGGGGTCCCTGGGGAACATTCAGTACTTC. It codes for CASSPGSLGNIQYF.

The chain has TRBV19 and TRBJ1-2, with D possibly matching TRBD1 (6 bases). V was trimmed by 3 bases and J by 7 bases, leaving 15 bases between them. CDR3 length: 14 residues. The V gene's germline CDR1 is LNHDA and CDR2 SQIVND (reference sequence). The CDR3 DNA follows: TGTGCCAGTAGTATTAACAACAGGGATTCTGGCTACACCTTC. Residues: CASSINNRDSGYTF.

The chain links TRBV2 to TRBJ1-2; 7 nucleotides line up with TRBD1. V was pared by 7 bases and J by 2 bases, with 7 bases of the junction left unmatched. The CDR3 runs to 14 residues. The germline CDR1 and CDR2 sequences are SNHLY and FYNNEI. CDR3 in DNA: TGTGCCAGCAACCGAGACAGGGTAAACTATGGCTACACCTTC. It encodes CASNRDRVNYGYTF.

This CDR3 is CASSYSAFSRNEQFF. In DNA, the CDR3 is TGTGCCAGCAGTTACTCGGCCTTCAGCAGGAATGAGCAGTTCTTC. The chain combines TRBV6-2 or TRBV6-3 with TRBJ2-1; no clear D. Germline V lookup: CDR1 MNHEY, CDR2 SVGEGT. There are 15 residues in the CDR3. Deletions cut 0 bases from V and 7 bases from J, with 13 bases between.

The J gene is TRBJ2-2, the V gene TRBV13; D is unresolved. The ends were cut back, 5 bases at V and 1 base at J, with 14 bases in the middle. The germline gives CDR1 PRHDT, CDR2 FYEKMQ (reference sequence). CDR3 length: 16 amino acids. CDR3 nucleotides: TGTGCCAGCAGCCATTGGTTGGCAGGGAACACCGGGGAGCTGTTTTTT. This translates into CASSHWLAGNTGELFF. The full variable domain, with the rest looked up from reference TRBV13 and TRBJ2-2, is AAGVIQSPRHLIKEKRETATLKCYPIPRHDTVYWYQQGPGQDPQFLISFYEKMQSDKGSIPDRFSAQQFSDYHSELNMSSLELGDSALYFCASSHWLAGNTGELFFGEGSRLTVL.

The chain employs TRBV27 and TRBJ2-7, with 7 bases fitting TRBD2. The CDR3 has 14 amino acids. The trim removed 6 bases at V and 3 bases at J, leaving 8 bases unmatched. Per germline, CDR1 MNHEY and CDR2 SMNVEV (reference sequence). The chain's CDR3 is CASRLAGVGYEQYF. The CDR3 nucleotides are TGTGCCAGCAGATTGGCGGGAGTCGGCTACGAGCAGTACTTC.

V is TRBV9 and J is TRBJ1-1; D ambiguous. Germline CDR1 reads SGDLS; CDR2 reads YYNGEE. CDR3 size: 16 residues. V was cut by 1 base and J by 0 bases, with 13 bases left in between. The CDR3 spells CASSVRPATMNTEAFF. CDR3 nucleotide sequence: TGTGCCAGCAGCGTACGCCCAGCGACTATGAACACTGAAGCTTTCTTT.

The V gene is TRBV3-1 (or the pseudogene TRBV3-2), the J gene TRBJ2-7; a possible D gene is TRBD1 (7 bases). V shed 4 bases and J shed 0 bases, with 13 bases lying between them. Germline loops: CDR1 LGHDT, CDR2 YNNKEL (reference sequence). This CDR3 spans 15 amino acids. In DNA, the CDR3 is TGTGCCAGCAGCCCAGGGGGGACGAGCTCCTACGAGCAGTACTTC. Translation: CASSPGGTSSYEQYF.

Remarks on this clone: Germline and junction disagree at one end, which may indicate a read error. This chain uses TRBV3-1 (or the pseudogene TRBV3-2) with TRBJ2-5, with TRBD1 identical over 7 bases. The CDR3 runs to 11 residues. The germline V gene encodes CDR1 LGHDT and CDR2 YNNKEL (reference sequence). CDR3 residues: CASSREGALHF. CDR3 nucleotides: TGTGCCAGCAGCCGCGAGGGGGCCCTCCACTTC.

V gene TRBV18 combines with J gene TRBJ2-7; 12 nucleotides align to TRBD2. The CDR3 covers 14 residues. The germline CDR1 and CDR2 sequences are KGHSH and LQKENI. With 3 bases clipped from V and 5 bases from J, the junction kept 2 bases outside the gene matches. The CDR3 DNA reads TGTGCCAGCTCACCGACTAGCGGGAGTAACGAGCAGTACTTC. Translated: CASSPTSGSNEQYF. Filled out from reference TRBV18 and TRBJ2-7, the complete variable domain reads NAGVMQNPRHLVRRRGQEARLRCSPMKGHSHVYWYRQLPEEGLKFMVYLQKENIIDESGMPKERFSAEFPKEGPSILRIQQVVRGDSAAYFCASSPTSGSNEQYFGPGTRLTVT.

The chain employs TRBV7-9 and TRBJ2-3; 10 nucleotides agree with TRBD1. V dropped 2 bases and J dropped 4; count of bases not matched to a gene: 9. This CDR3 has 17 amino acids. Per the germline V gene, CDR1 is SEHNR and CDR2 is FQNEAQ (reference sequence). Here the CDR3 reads CASSLSPGQGSADTQYF. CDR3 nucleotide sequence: TGTGCCAGCAGCTTATCCCCGGGACAGGGGAGTGCAGATACGCAGTATTTT.

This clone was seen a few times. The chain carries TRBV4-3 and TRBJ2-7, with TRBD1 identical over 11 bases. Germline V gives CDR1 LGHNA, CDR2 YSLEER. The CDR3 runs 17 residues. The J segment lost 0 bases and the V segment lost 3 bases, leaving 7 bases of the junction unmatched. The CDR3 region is CASSHGGTGGSSYEQYF. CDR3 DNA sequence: TGCGCCAGCAGCCACGGGGGGACAGGGGGAAGCTCCTACGAGCAGTACTTC.

The CDR3 here is CASSLSDRNSPLHF. The CDR3 nucleotides are TGTGCCAGCAGCTTAAGTGACAGGAATTCACCCCTCCACTTT. The chain is built from TRBV11-1 and TRBJ1-6; a possible D gene is TRBD1 (6 bases). V lost 2 bases, J lost 7 bases, and 9 bases lay in between. The germline CDR1 and CDR2 sequences are SGHAT and FQDESV (reference sequence). The CDR3 has 14 amino acids.

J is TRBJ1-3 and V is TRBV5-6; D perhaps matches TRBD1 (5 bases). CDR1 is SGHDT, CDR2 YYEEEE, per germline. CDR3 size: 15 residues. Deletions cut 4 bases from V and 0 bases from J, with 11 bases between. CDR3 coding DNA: TGTGCCAGCAGCCCCGGGACTGGCTCTGGAAACACCATATATTTT. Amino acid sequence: CASSPGTGSGNTIYF.